This T cell receptor beta chain was identified during a study of Graves' ophthalmopathy and Graves' hyperthyroidism. Amplifying from RNA transcripts, the study obtained TCR beta CDR3 regions. The first round was an RT-PCR with HTBI primers, and the second round was a multiplex PCR. From the multiplex PCR reads, TCRdb called clonotypes with MiXCR, one entry per CDR3 protein. This sample has hundreds of thousands of distinct CDR3 sequences, with over 20% found just once. V lost 7 bases and J lost 5; bases outside the gene matches: 5. CDR1 and CDR2 (germline): MNHNS, SASEGT. There are 14 residues in the CDR3.

The rearrangement joins TRBV6-1 to TRBJ2-7; 13 nucleotides agree with TRBD2. The receptor was derived from a woman aged 18 to 35 with stable Graves' hyperthyroidism. Some clones in this sample may be carry-over from other donors' samples. Sample: peripheral blood. CDR3 DNA: TGTGCCAGCAAAGTGGGACTAGCGGGGAACGAGCAGTACTTC. Encoded protein: CASKVGLAGNEQYF.